This paragraph reports one T cell receptor (beta chain). Method: immunoSEQ multiplex PCR; TCRdb's copy keeps in-frame clones and lacks some. Of hundreds of thousands of clones listed, 83% are singletons. The data belong to a study of blood T cell repertoires in COVID-19. This CDR3 is built from 16 residues. The ends were cut back, 2 bases at V and 0 bases at J, with 10 bases in the middle. Germline V gene lookup returns CDR1 ENHRY and CDR2 SYGVKD. This TCR came from a woman in her 50s who had been exposed to COVID-19. The chain recombines TRBV10-3 with TRBJ2-2; D gene ambiguous. The sequencing sample was made of PBMCs or T cells enriched from blood (not recorded which). Written as DNA, the CDR3 is TGTGCCATCAGTGAGAGCCAGGCCCCGAACACCGGGGAGCTGTTTTTT. This gives the protein CAISESQAPNTGELFF.